The T cell receptor (beta chain) described here comes from a study of blood T cell repertoires in COVID-19. The overall study: PBMCs, B-cell-depleted T cells, or T cells provided the cDNA or gDNA that made up the material.

Using immunoSEQ multiplex PCR, the repertoire was profiled, and TCRdb retains in-frame clones only, with some absent. The repertoire has 250,000 to 300,000 clones, roughly 89% of them found once; the top ten carry over 7.5%. This clone was recorded once. CDR3 size: 14 residues. From germline, CDR1 is SGDLS and CDR2 YYNGEE. The V end lost 3 bases, the J end lost 8 bases, and 12 bases lay between the germline ends. Those who participated ranged in age from roughly 18 to 90 years and resided in about two dozen US areas. The clonotype was recovered from a man aged 40-49 years who had recovered from COVID-19. The sample was PBMCs or T cells enriched from blood (not recorded which). The rearrangement uses TRBV9 and TRBJ1-6; D is undetermined. The CDR3: CASSGRGDYSPLHF. The CDR3 coding sequence is TGTGCCAGCAGCGGTCGAGGAGATTATTCACCCCTCCACTTT.